These 6 T cell receptor beta chains were sequenced from one sample in a study of shared clonotypes between healthy human individuals. Assay used: immunoSEQ multiplex PCR; TCRdb lists only in-frame clones, some missing. The sample lists over 950,000 clones; roughly 80% were seen once. Sequencing used memory CD4+ T cells from PBMCs. The subset here: CD45RA-negative fraction. The receptors stem from a young man in good health. Some clones in this sample may be carry-over from other donors' samples.

The chain has TRBV7-2 and TRBJ2-7; perhaps TRBD2 as D (7 bases). Germline V lookup: CDR1 SGHTA, CDR2 FQGNSA. With 5 bases removed from V and 0 bases from J, the gap between germline ends came to 20 bases. The CDR3 contains 17 residues. For the CDR3, the DNA is TGTGCCAGCAGCCCAAGGGGGGGAAAGGTGGGCTCCTACGAGCAGTACTTC. Amino acid sequence: CASSPRGGKVGSYEQYF.

CDR3 sequence: CASSAERDEQFF. The CDR3 coding sequence is TGTGCCAGTAGTGCCGAACGGGATGAGCAGTTCTTC. The chain has TRBV19 and TRBJ2-1; the D is unclear. Germline V gene lookup returns CDR1 LNHDA and CDR2 SQIVND (reference sequence). The V end lost 5 bases, the J end lost 8 bases, and 10 bases lay between the germline ends. This CDR3 region has 12 residues.

This chain links TRBV9 with TRBJ2-7, with 7 bases matching TRBD1. This CDR3 contains 15 residues. The V segment lost 0 bases and the J segment 1 base; nucleotides outside the gene matches: 4. Germline lookup yields CDR1 SGDLS and CDR2 YYNGEE. CDR3 region: CASSVAEDRSYEQYF. CDR3 DNA: TGTGCCAGCAGCGTAGCTGAGGACAGGTCCTACGAGCAGTACTTC.

This clone turned up a few times. This chain connects TRBV4-3 to TRBJ1-4; TRBD1 aligns across 10 bases. Germline V gene data show CDR1 as LGHNA and CDR2 as YSLEER. The J segment lost 2 bases and the V segment lost 2 bases, leaving 14 bases of the junction unmatched. The CDR3 covers 20 residues. The CDR3 DNA sequence: TGCGCCAGCAGCCAACACTTCACGCCGGGACAGGGGAGGACTAATGAAAAACTGTTTTTT. Translating gives CASSQHFTPGQGRTNEKLFF.

The gene calls are TRBV18 and TRBJ2-7; maybe TRBD1 (5 bases). Germline V CDR1 and CDR2: KGHSH, LQKENI. V lost 6 bases, J lost 6 bases, and 24 bases lay in between. The CDR3 has 16 residues. The CDR3 nucleotides are TGTGCCAGCTCCCGAGGTCTGGTGCAGGGTCACCCCGAGCAGTACTTC. This sequence encodes CASSRGLVQGHPEQYF.

The rearrangement uses TRBV7-2 and TRBJ1-6; D remains ambiguous. V was clipped by 1 base and J by 8 bases, with 6 bases between them. Germline loops: CDR1 SGHTA, CDR2 FQGNSA. CDR3 size: 13 residues. CDR3 in DNA: TGTGCCAGCAGCTTAGAGGAGGATTCACCCCTCCACTTT. Translated: CASSLEEDSPLHF.